This is a list of T cell receptor beta chains from one sample in a study of blood T cells in healthy people across ages. Each CDR3 protein gets one entry after TCRdb re-called the 5' RACE reads with MiXCR. The table lists approximately 880,000 distinct CDR3 sequences, roughly 48% of them singletons. Material: blood. Source of these receptors: a man between 25 and 39 years old in good health. CDR3s include the opening cysteine and the closing phenylalanine or tryptophan. D genes are given only for firm matches. Only some rows state a clone size, as once, few, many or a class for expanded clones.

v_gene,j_gene,abundance,d_gene,CDR3aa
TRBV4-2,TRBJ2-3,many,TRBD2,CASSQAVSGGRKISTDTQYF
TRBV6-6,TRBJ2-1,-,TRBD1,CASSLGTGGFNEQFF
TRBV5-1,TRBJ1-2,few,-,CASSLASSGTIDGYTF
TRBV12-3/TRBV12-4,TRBJ2-5,-,TRBD1,CASSPRGPGGGETQYF
TRBV14,TRBJ2-3,-,-,CASSRSRGSGTQYF
TRBV25-1,TRBJ2-7,-,-,CASSDPSGSSEQYF
TRBV4-1,TRBJ2-3,-,TRBD2,CASSQDRTSTWYF
TRBV7-9,TRBJ2-1,few,TRBD2,CASSRQTSEQFF
TRBV4-2,TRBJ1-5,once,-,CASSQVSGSNQPQHF
TRBV12-3/TRBV12-4,TRBJ2-3,few,-,CASTRGDSTDTQYF
TRBV9,TRBJ2-5,once,-,CASSVGRGGRETQYF
TRBV6-6,TRBJ2-7,few,-,CASNLTPAYEQYF
TRBV3-1,TRBJ1-4,once,-,CASSHQTNNEKLFF
TRBV28,TRBJ1-1,-,TRBD1,CASSLSGQGHTEAFF
TRBV5-1,TRBJ2-3,-,TRBD1,CTSSVGTGGDTQYF
TRBV20-1,TRBJ2-1,-,-,CSARDTRGVGNEQFF
TRBV27,TRBJ2-4,-,-,CASSPMGQGSSREQYF
TRBV28,TRBJ2-1,few,TRBD1,CASTQTGASNEQFF
TRBV28,TRBJ2-3,-,TRBD2,CASSLPAGGTTDTQYF
TRBV6-2/TRBV6-3,TRBJ2-1,-,-,CASSYWGRVGSNNEQFF
TRBV12-3/TRBV12-4,-,-,-,CASRRTAGGVEQYF
TRBV18,TRBJ1-6,-,-,CASSPPGGPLHF
TRBV5-1,TRBJ2-6,-,-,CASSLDSSGANVLAF
TRBV7-9,TRBJ2-1,-,-,CASSLAIASFVDEQFF
TRBV12-3/TRBV12-4,TRBJ1-5,few,-,CASSFTDSDNQPQHF
TRBV10-3,TRBJ1-1,-,-,CAISAENTEAFF
TRBV21-1,TRBJ1-1,-,-,CASSKVRRTNTEAFF
TRBV4-1,TRBJ2-3,-,TRBD2,CASSQLGLGTDTQYF
TRBV9,TRBJ2-3,-,TRBD2,CASSRTSGTDAQYF
TRBV9,TRBJ1-2,few,-,CASSVDLNYGYTF
TRBV11-1,TRBJ2-5,-,-,CASSRTFGETQYF
TRBV5-5,TRBJ2-3,-,TRBD2,CASSLFRGGTGDTQYF
TRBV9,TRBJ2-3,-,-,CTSSVGGALSDTQYF
TRBV19,TRBJ2-1,-,TRBD1,CASRQGVNEQFF
TRBV29-1,TRBJ2-1,-,-,CSVEVSRGNEQFF
TRBV4-2,TRBJ2-1,few,-,CASSQGGARNEQFF
TRBV7-8,TRBJ2-2,-,TRBD2,CASSSLLAGGPGELFF
TRBV11-2,TRBJ2-1,-,-,CASSLELRRVYNEQFF
TRBV3-1,TRBJ2-7,few,-,CASSGRGSSYEQYF
TRBV3-1,-,-,TRBD1,CASSQAGGSYYEQYF
TRBV12-3/TRBV12-4,TRBJ1-3,-,TRBD1,CASSSLRTGGYGNTIYF
TRBV4-1,TRBJ2-3,few,TRBD2,CASSQTGTSRTDTQYF
TRBV5-1,TRBJ2-7,-,-,CASSLGLNSYEQYF
TRBV27,TRBJ2-7,-,-,CASSSRLRYEQYF
TRBV25-1,TRBJ2-1,-,-,CASSEGGPTYNEQFF
TRBV18,TRBJ1-1,-,-,CASSQQGGGLNTEAFF
TRBV29-1,TRBJ2-7,-,-,CSVRDAEYYEQYF
TRBV6-2/TRBV6-3,TRBJ2-6,-,-,CASRDLRAGANVLTF